Shown below are 16 T cell receptor beta chains from a single sample sequenced in a study of blood T cell repertoires in COVID-19. The data were produced by immunoSEQ multiplex PCR, yet TCRdb's version contains in-frame clones alone and is incomplete. The sample lists over 100,000 clones; 75% to 85% were seen once. The specimen was peripheral blood. These receptor sequences come from a man between 65 and 79 years old with acute or convalescent COVID-19.

This clone occurred a few times. The chain combines TRBV5-1 with TRBJ1-2, with D hard to call. The CDR3 is 13 residues long. Germline values: CDR1 SGHRS, CDR2 YFSETQ. V lost 5 bases to trimming and J lost 4 bases, with 12 bases between them. The chain's CDR3 is CASSPAVTYGYTF. In nucleotides, the CDR3 is TGCGCCAGCAGTCCCGCGGTAACCTATGGCTACACCTTC.

The chain links TRBV5-1 to TRBJ1-2, with D hard to call. Germline assignment: CDR1 SGHRS and CDR2 YFSETQ. This CDR3 contains 12 residues. Deletions cut 1 base from V and 8 bases from J, with 9 bases between. The DNA for the CDR3 is TGCGCCAGCAGCTTGTTCAACCGGGGCTACACCTTC. Translated, it gives CASSLFNRGYTF.

The chain links TRBV4-1 to TRBJ2-5; weak D call: TRBD1 (6 bases). The CDR3 consists of 15 residues. Trimming shortened V by 0 bases and J by 5 bases, and 13 bases separated the two germline ends. Germline CDR1 is MGHRA and CDR2 is YSYEKL. In DNA, the CDR3 is TGCGCCAGCAGCCAAGAATTTACAGGGTGGGAGACCCAGTACTTC. It translates to CASSQEFTGWETQYF.

The V gene is TRBV4-1, the J gene TRBJ2-1; 9 bases map to TRBD1. Trimming at V came to 4 bases and at J to 4 bases, leaving 14 bases not matched to a gene. This CDR3 has 18 residues. The germline V gene encodes CDR1 MGHRA and CDR2 YSYEKL. The CDR3 DNA sequence: TGCGCCAGCAGCCCTTTTTCTAACCGGGACAGGGCTTACAATGAGCAGTTCTTC. This codes for CASSPFSNRDRAYNEQFF.

The chain joins TRBV3-1 (or the pseudogene TRBV3-2) to TRBJ2-7; 12 bases map to TRBD2. Germline CDR1 LGHDT, CDR2 YNNKEL (reference sequence). Trimming at V came to 5 bases and at J to 5 bases, leaving 7 bases not matched to a gene. The CDR3 is made up of 15 amino acids. CDR3 region: CASSGLAGSQDEQYF. The DNA of the CDR3 is TGTGCCAGCAGCGGACTAGCGGGATCTCAAGACGAGCAGTACTTC.

The chain has TRBV9 and TRBJ1-2; 12 nucleotides align to TRBD1. CDR3 length: 14 amino acids. Germline-derived CDR1 and CDR2 are SGDLS and YYNGEE. The trim removed 3 bases at V and 8 bases at J, leaving 5 bases unmatched. DNA for the CDR3: TGTGCCAGCAGCGGGGGACAGGGGGCGCGGGGCTACACCTTC. As protein: CASSGGQGARGYTF. Full variable domain (rest looked up from reference TRBV9 and TRBJ1-2): DSGVTQTPKHLITATGQRVTLRCSPRSGDLSVYWYQQSLDQGLQFLIQYYNGEERAKGNILERFSAQQFPDLHSELNLSSLELGDSALYFCASSGGQGARGYTFGSGTRLTVV.

The genes are TRBV7-8 and TRBJ2-7; a possible D gene is TRBD1 (6 bases). V was clipped by 7 bases and J by 0 bases, with 10 bases between them. Germline V gene lookup returns CDR1 SGHVS and CDR2 FQNEAQ. CDR3 size: 13 residues. DNA of the CDR3: TGTGCCAGCATCGGACAGAACTCCTACGAGCAGTACTTC. Protein product: CASIGQNSYEQYF.

The CDR3 DNA follows: TGTGCCAGTAGTCCCCCGGGGACAGGGACGATAAATGGCTACACCTTC. Translating it yields CASSPPGTGTINGYTF. The gene calls are TRBV19 and TRBJ1-2; 9 nucleotides match TRBD1. The V gene end was trimmed by 5 bases and the J gene end by 6 bases; junction bases not matched to a gene: 13. CDR3 length equals 16 residues. Germline CDR1 and CDR2: LNHDA and SQIVND (reference sequence).

The genes are TRBV29-1 and TRBJ1-1; D is possibly TRBD1 (6 bases). Trimming shortened V by 6 bases and J by 0 bases, and 23 bases separated the two germline ends. Germline CDR1 and CDR2: SQVTM and ANQGSEA. CDR3 size: 17 residues. The DNA for the CDR3 is TGCAGCGTCTCCGGGACACCCGCGAGAACCATGAACACTGAAGCTTTCTTT. Protein: CSVSGTPARTMNTEAFF.

The rearrangement uses TRBV11-2 and TRBJ1-5; D unclear. The ends were cut back, 7 bases at V and 0 bases at J, with 13 bases in the middle. CDR3 length: 15 residues. Germline V gene lookup returns CDR1 SGHAT and CDR2 FQNNGV. The CDR3 is CASTSQRDSNQPQHF. CDR3 nucleotide sequence: TGTGCCAGCACCTCGCAGCGGGATAGCAATCAGCCCCAGCATTTT.

The J gene is TRBJ2-7, the V gene TRBV9, with 11 bases aligning to TRBD1. Unmatched junction bases numbered 6, after V lost 3 bases and J lost 4 bases. This CDR3 comprises 15 residues. Germline loops: CDR1 SGDLS, CDR2 YYNGEE. The CDR3 DNA follows: TGTGCCAGCAGCGACGGGACAGGGGGTATATACGAGCAGTACTTC. Translated, it gives CASSDGTGGIYEQYF. Combining the CDR3 with reference TRBV9 and TRBJ2-7 gives the whole variable domain DSGVTQTPKHLITATGQRVTLRCSPRSGDLSVYWYQQSLDQGLQFLIQYYNGEERAKGNILERFSAQQFPDLHSELNLSSLELGDSALYFCASSDGTGGIYEQYFGPGTRLTVT.

The rearrangement joins TRBV18 to TRBJ1-6; 7 nucleotides line up with TRBD1. The CDR3 length is 15 residues. With V trimmed by 3 bases and J by 7 bases, 6 bases remained unmatched. Per the germline V gene, CDR1 is KGHSH and CDR2 is LQKENI. This CDR3 reads CASSPLGTENSPLHF. The CDR3 nucleotides read TGTGCCAGCTCACCCCTCGGGACAGAAAATTCACCCCTCCACTTT.

The rearrangement joins TRBV6-5 to TRBJ2-7; D is ambiguous. CDR1 is MNHEY and CDR2 is SVGAGI in the germline V gene. V was pared by 6 bases and J by 2 bases, with 17 bases between. The CDR3 has 15 residues. DNA of the CDR3: TGTGCCAGCAGCCCCACTTACTCGAGAGCCTACGAGCAGTACTTC. Protein product: CASSPTYSRAYEQYF.

The chain uses TRBV29-1 and TRBJ1-1, with a weak D call TRBD1 (5 bases). Germline lookup yields CDR1 SQVTM and CDR2 ANQGSEA. With 6 bases removed from V and 2 bases from J, the gap between germline ends came to 28 bases. CDR3 length: 18 amino acids. In nucleotides, the CDR3 is TGCAGCGTCTTCGGGGGATTTGGCAAAGAGGGTCTTAACACTGAAGCTTTCTTT. Its protein product is CSVFGGFGKEGLNTEAFF.

V gene TRBV2 combines with J gene TRBJ2-2; 8 bases match TRBD2. V dropped 4 bases and J dropped 6; count of bases not matched to a gene: 7. CDR3 length: 15 amino acids. The germline V gene encodes CDR1 SNHLY and CDR2 FYNNEI. The CDR3 region is CASSGGSGTPGELFF. Here the CDR3 DNA reads TGTGCCAGCAGTGGAGGTAGCGGGACCCCCGGGGAGCTGTTTTTT.

This clone was detected once. The chain has TRBV19 and TRBJ1-5; perhaps TRBD1 as D (5 bases). CDR1 is LNHDA, CDR2 SQIVND, per germline (reference sequence). V was trimmed by 7 bases and J by 4 bases, leaving 23 bases between them. This CDR3 is 17 amino acids long. CDR3 nucleotides: TGTGCCAGTACGGCAGGGAAACCCCCTGGGGAAAATCAGCCCCAGCATTTT. Translation gives CASTAGKPPGENQPQHF.